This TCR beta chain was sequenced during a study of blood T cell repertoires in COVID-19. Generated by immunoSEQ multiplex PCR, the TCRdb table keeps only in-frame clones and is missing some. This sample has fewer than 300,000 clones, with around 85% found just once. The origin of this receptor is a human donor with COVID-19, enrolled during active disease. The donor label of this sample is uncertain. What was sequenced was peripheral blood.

The DNA for the CDR3 is TGCAGCGTTGAAGAAGGCGGGTTCGGGGAGCTGTTTTTT. This codes for CSVEEGGFGELFF. V usage is TRBV29-1 and J usage is TRBJ2-2; a weak D match, TRBD2 (5 bases). Germline loops: CDR1 SQVTM, CDR2 ANQGSEA. V was cut by 0 bases and J by 7 bases, with 9 bases left in between. The CDR3 has 13 amino acids.